These 21 T cell receptor beta chains came from one sample sequenced in a study of a mutant IDH1 vaccine in newly diagnosed glioma. Time point indicated: week 5, during vaccination. The study gave 300 ug of mutant IDH1 20-mer peptide per vaccine dose, with topical imiquimod. No antigen has been identified for these receptors. TCRdb keeps only in-frame clones here, not all; method: immunoSEQ multiplex PCR. The sample lists approximately 32,000 clones, roughly 56% occurring once. This specimen consisted of PBMCs, obtained from a glioma patient whose treatment included an IDH1 peptide vaccine. Source of these receptors: a woman younger than 30 with glioma.

The chain joins TRBV28 to TRBJ1-5, with a possible D match to TRBD1 (5 bases). CDR3 length equals 14 residues. V gave up 4 bases and J gave up 2 bases, with 9 bases separating them. Germline assignment: CDR1 MDHEN and CDR2 SYDVKM. This chain's CDR3 is CASSYIGGNQPQHF. In DNA, the CDR3 is TGTGCCAGCAGTTATATAGGGGGCAATCAGCCCCAGCATTTT. The entire variable domain, with the rest obtained from reference TRBV28 and TRBJ1-5, is as follows: DVKVTQSSRYLVKRTGEKVFLECVQDMDHENMFWYRQDPGLGLRLIYFSYDVKMKEKGDIPEGYSVSREKKERFSLILESASTNQTSMYLCASSYIGGNQPQHFGDGTRLSIL.

The chain recombines TRBV27 with TRBJ2-5, with D tentatively TRBD1 or TRBD2 (5 bases each). CDR1 and CDR2 (germline): MNHEY, SMNVEV (reference sequence). Trimming pared 7 bases from V and 5 bases from J, leaving 20 bases between. CDR3 length: 15 amino acids. The CDR3, as DNA: TGTGCCAGCACTCCCCGGGGCGGGCGGGTGGAGACCCAGTACTTC. Translated, it gives CASTPRGGRVETQYF.

This clone was observed a few times. The chain employs TRBV6-5 and TRBJ2-7, with D perhaps matching TRBD1 (5 bases). Germline V gene data show CDR1 as MNHEY and CDR2 as SVGAGI. This CDR3 has 11 residues. V lost 5 bases to trimming and J lost 4 bases, with 6 bases between them. CDR3 amino acids: CASSRGYEQYF. Written as DNA, the CDR3 is TGTGCCAGCAGTAGGGGATACGAGCAGTACTTC.

The chain couples TRBV6-5 to TRBJ2-5; D possibly matches TRBD1 or TRBD2 (5 bases each). Germline assignment: CDR1 MNHEY and CDR2 SVGAGI. V lost 7 bases to trimming and J lost 9 bases, with 18 bases between them. This CDR3 is 13 amino acids long. CDR3 bases: TGTGCCAGCACCGGGACCGGCGTTCGGGCCCAGTACTTC. Its protein product is CASTGTGVRAQYF.

This clone was detected a few times. This rearrangement joins TRBV6-5 to TRBJ2-1, with D unresolved. Between the trimmed V and J ends, which lost 2 bases and 3 bases, there was a span of 14 bases. The CDR3 has 16 residues. Germline values: CDR1 MNHEY, CDR2 SVGAGI. The DNA for the CDR3 is TGTGCCAGCAGTTACGGTGGCCTTCTTAACTACAATGAGCAGTTCTTC. It codes for CASSYGGLLNYNEQFF.

With respect to this clone: At one of its ends the junction is not consistent with the germline gene, which may arise from a read error. The chain employs TRBV11-2 and TRBJ2-1; 12 bases line up with TRBD1. The germline V gene has CDR1 SGHAT and CDR2 FQNNGV. The CDR3 runs to 13 residues. CDR3 coding DNA: TGTGCCAGCAGCTTAGGGGCCGGGACAGGGGGCGTCTTC. It translates to CASSLGAGTGGVF.

The rearrangement links TRBV7-2 to TRBJ2-1, with D possibly called TRBD1 or TRBD2 (5 bases each). The CDR3 is made up of 12 amino acids. V was clipped by 9 bases and J by 7 bases, with 13 bases between them. Per germline, CDR1 SGHTA and CDR2 FQGNSA. CDR3 sequence: CASGGVGNEQFF. In DNA form, the CDR3 reads TGTGCCAGTGGGGGAGTGGGAAATGAGCAGTTCTTC.

This chain uses TRBV10-3 with TRBJ2-1; no firm D call. Trimming took off 3 bases at V and 7 bases at J, with 10 bases between the two ends. From germline, CDR1 is ENHRY and CDR2 SYGVKD. This CDR3 contains 13 residues. For the CDR3, the DNA is TGTGCCATCAGTGAAGGGCCGCCTAATGAGCAGTTCTTC. Protein product: CAISEGPPNEQFF.

The chain couples TRBV2 to TRBJ2-5; D is unclear. Germline V gene lookup returns CDR1 SNHLY and CDR2 FYNNEI. V lost 3 bases and J lost 5, with 7 bases in between. This CDR3 has 12 amino acids. This CDR3 is CASSDVEETQYF. CDR3 nucleotides: TGTGCCAGCAGTGATGTAGAGGAGACCCAGTACTTC.

This chain links TRBV6-6 with TRBJ1-5, with D perhaps TRBD1 (6 bases). Trimming took off 0 bases at V and 3 bases at J, with 12 bases between the two ends. This CDR3 spans 16 amino acids. Germline V gene data show CDR1 as MNHNY and CDR2 as SVGAGI (reference sequence). The CDR3 DNA sequence: TGTGCCAGCAGTTACTCTTTGGGGGCCCCCAATCAGCCCCAGCATTTT. Amino acid sequence: CASSYSLGAPNQPQHF.

V is TRBV2 and J is TRBJ2-3; D possibly matches TRBD1 or TRBD2 (5 bases each). CDR3 size: 12 residues. V was shortened by 4 bases and J by 9 bases, with 11 bases between the two germline ends. CDR1 and CDR2 from the germline V gene are SNHLY and FYNNEI. CDR3: CASSAGLLTQYF. In DNA form, the CDR3 reads TGTGCCAGCAGTGCGGGGCTACTCACGCAGTATTTT.

This clone was found a few times. V is TRBV2 and J is TRBJ2-7, with 14 bases matching TRBD2. The V segment lost 1 base and the J segment 2 bases; nucleotides outside the gene matches: 1. Germline V gene lookup returns CDR1 SNHLY and CDR2 FYNNEI. The CDR3 covers 16 residues. CDR3 DNA: TGTGCCAGCAGTGAAGGGGGACTAGCGGGGGCCTACGAGCAGTACTTC. This translates into CASSEGGLAGAYEQYF. The full variable domain, its missing parts supplied by reference TRBV2 and TRBJ2-7, is EPEVTQTPSHQVTQMGQEVILRCVPISNHLYFYWYRQILGQKVEFLVSFYNNEISEKSEIFDDQFSVERPDGSNFTLKIRSTKLEDSAMYFCASSEGGLAGAYEQYFGPGTRLTVT.

The chain joins TRBV27 to TRBJ2-7; weak D call: TRBD1 (5 bases). There are 15 residues in the CDR3. Germline assignment: CDR1 MNHEY and CDR2 SMNVEV (reference sequence). V was clipped by 3 bases and J by 0 bases, with 12 bases between them. The CDR3 coding sequence is TGTGCCAGCAGTTTCGACAGCGCCTTCTCCTACGAGCAGTACTTC. This translates into CASSFDSAFSYEQYF.

The chain joins TRBV4-1 to TRBJ2-3; D gene ambiguous. Deletions cut 9 bases from V and 7 bases from J, with 23 bases between. Germline V gene data show CDR1 as MGHRA and CDR2 as YSYEKL. CDR3 length equals 15 residues. CDR3 protein: CASQPMDGDLNTQYF. DNA for the CDR3: TGCGCCAGTCAGCCTATGGACGGAGACCTAAATACGCAGTATTTT.

In its sample, this clone was seen a few times. The chain employs TRBV11-2 and TRBJ1-5; D is perhaps TRBD1 (5 bases). Germline V CDR1 and CDR2: SGHAT, FQNNGV. This CDR3 contains 15 residues. V dropped 2 bases and J dropped 1 base, with 9 bases sitting between them. Here the CDR3 DNA reads TGTGCCAGCAGCTTAAACACAGGCAGCAATCAGCCCCAGCATTTT. It is translated as CASSLNTGSNQPQHF.

The chain uses TRBV4-2 and TRBJ2-7; the match to TRBD2 covers 9 bases. J was trimmed by 3 bases and V by 0 bases; bases with no gene match: 3. CDR3 length: 15 residues. The germline V gene encodes CDR1 LGHNA and CDR2 YNFKEQ. CDR3 protein: CASSQERGGIYEQYF. The DNA for the CDR3 is TGTGCCAGCAGCCAAGAGCGGGGGGGCATCTACGAGCAGTACTTC.

The rearrangement joins TRBV19 to TRBJ2-3; the D is unclear. The CDR3 is 19 residues long. The germline gives CDR1 LNHDA, CDR2 SQIVND (reference sequence). V dropped 3 bases and J dropped 0 bases, with 22 bases sitting between them. The CDR3 sequence: CASSIDLAYRSTSTDTQYF. CDR3 DNA sequence: TGTGCCAGTAGTATTGATTTGGCATACCGTTCCACTAGCACAGATACGCAGTATTTT. Full variable domain (rest looked up from reference TRBV19 and TRBJ2-3): DGGITQSPKYLFRKEGQNVTLSCEQNLNHDAMYWYRQDPGQGLRLIYYSQIVNDFQKGDIAEGYSVSREKKESFPLTVTSAQKNPTAFYLCASSIDLAYRSTSTDTQYFGPGTRLTVL.

This chain links TRBV29-1 with TRBJ2-6, with D perhaps matching TRBD2 (5 bases). The CDR3 loop spans 16 amino acids. Trimming took 5 bases from V and 5 from J, leaving 19 bases between them. The V gene's germline CDR1 is SQVTM and CDR2 ANQGSEA. In DNA, the CDR3 is TGCAGCGTTAAATTAAGACTACAAAGTCGGGCCAACGTCCTGACTTTC. This codes for CSVKLRLQSRANVLTF.

A few counts support this clone. In nucleotides, the CDR3 is TGTGCCAGCAGCCAAGAAGCGGGGGGGCCCCAAGAGACCCAGTACTTC. The encoded protein is CASSQEAGGPQETQYF. This chain links TRBV4-2 with TRBJ2-5; 10 bases match TRBD2. Germline V gene lookup returns CDR1 LGHNA and CDR2 YNFKEQ. CDR3 length equals 16 residues. V gave up 0 bases and J gave up 1 base; unmatched junction bases: 2.

The chain combines TRBV27 with TRBJ1-1; 8 bases fit TRBD1. Germline CDR1 and CDR2: MNHEY and SMNVEV (reference sequence). After removal of 6 bases from V and 1 base from J, the junction contained 4 bases not matched to a gene. This CDR3 is built from 14 residues. Here the CDR3 reads CASRLQGENTEAFF. CDR3 nucleotide sequence: TGTGCCAGCAGGCTACAGGGGGAGAACACTGAAGCTTTCTTT.

The V call is TRBV6-4, the J call TRBJ2-3; the match to TRBD2 covers 11 bases. The CDR3 runs 15 residues. The germline gives CDR1 MRHNA, CDR2 SNTAGT. Trimming removed 5 bases from V and 4 bases from J; junction bases left unmatched: 5. The CDR3 coding sequence is TGTGCCAGCAGTACACTAGCGGGAGAGGCAGATACGCAGTATTTT. This codes for CASSTLAGEADTQYF.